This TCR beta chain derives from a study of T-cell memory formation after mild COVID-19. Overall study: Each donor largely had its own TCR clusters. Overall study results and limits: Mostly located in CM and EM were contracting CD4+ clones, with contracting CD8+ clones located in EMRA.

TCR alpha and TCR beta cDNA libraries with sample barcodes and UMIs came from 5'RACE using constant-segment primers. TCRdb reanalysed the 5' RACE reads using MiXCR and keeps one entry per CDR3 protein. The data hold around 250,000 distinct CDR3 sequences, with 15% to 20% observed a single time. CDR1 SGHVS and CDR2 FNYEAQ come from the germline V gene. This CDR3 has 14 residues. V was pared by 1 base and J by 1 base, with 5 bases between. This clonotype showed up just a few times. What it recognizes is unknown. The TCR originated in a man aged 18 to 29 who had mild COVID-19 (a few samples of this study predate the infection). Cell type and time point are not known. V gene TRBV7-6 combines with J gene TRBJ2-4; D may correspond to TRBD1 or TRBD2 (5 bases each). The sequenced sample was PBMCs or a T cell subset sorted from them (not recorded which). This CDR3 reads CASSLGGAKNIQYF. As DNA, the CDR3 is TGTGCCAGCAGCTTAGGGGGGGCCAAAAACATTCAGTACTTC.